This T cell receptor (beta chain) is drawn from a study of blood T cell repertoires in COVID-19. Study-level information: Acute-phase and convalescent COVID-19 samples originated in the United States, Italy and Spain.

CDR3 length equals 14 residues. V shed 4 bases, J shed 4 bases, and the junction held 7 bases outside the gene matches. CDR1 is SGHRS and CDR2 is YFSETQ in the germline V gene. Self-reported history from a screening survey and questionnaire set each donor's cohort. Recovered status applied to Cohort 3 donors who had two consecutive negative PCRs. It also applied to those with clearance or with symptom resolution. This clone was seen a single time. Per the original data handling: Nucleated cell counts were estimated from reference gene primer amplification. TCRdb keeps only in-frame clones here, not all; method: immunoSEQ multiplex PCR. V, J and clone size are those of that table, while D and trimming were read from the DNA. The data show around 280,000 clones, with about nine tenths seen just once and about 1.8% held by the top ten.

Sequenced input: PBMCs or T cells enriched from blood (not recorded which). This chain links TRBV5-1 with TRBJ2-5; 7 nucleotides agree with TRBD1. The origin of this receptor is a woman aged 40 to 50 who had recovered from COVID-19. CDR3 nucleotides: TGCGCCAGCAGCCCAGACAGGGTGGGAGAGACCCAGTACTTC. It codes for CASSPDRVGETQYF.